The 20 T cell receptor beta chains in this list originate from one sample, sequenced in a study of shared clonotypes between healthy human individuals (dated by TCRdb to the early 2020s). Receptor amplification or capture employed the immunoSEQ multiplex PCR assay. TCRdb limited this immuneACCESS table to in-frame rearrangements with V and J called. A share of clones is missing; checked studies link under half to unresolved V genes, and the rest is unexplained. This sample is represented by fewer than 650,000 clones; around 77% of them were singletons. The top ten clonotypes cover around 11% of the sample. Sequences were obtained from PBMCs. These receptors were taken from a woman between 35 and 50 years old in good health. Some clones in this sample may be carry-over from other donors' samples.

The rearrangement uses TRBV11-2 and TRBJ2-1, with D possibly TRBD2 on 6 matching bases. CDR3 length equals 18 residues. V lost 2 bases and J 4 bases, leaving 21 bases between the germline ends. Germline lookup yields CDR1 SGHAT and CDR2 FQNNGV. CDR3 nucleotides: TGTGCCAGCAGCTTACCGACTAGAAAAACCCTACCGTACAATGAGCAGTTCTTC. This translates into CASSLPTRKTLPYNEQFF. The whole variable domain, remainder taken from reference TRBV11-2 and TRBJ2-1, is EAGVAQSPRYKIIEKRQSVAFWCNPISGHATLYWYQQILGQGPKLLIQFQNNGVVDDSQLPKDRFSAERLKGVDSTLKIQPAKLEDSAVYLCASSLPTRKTLPYNEQFFGPGTRLTVL.

This chain uses TRBV5-1 with TRBJ1-1, with D possibly being TRBD1 (5 bases). The CDR3 is made up of 14 amino acids. V dropped 0 bases and J dropped 1 base, with 7 bases sitting between them. The V gene's germline CDR1 is SGHRS and CDR2 YFSETQ. The CDR3 protein is CASSLDQGNTEAFF. The CDR3 region has the DNA TGCGCCAGCAGCTTGGACCAGGGGAACACTGAAGCTTTCTTT.

This clone appeared many times. The chain links TRBV7-9 to TRBJ2-7; tentative D call: TRBD2 (6 bases). Trimming pared 3 bases from V and 5 bases from J, leaving 14 bases between. Germline lookup yields CDR1 SEHNR and CDR2 FQNEAQ (reference sequence). This CDR3 has 14 amino acids. This chain's CDR3 is CASSFGGARHEQYF. The CDR3 DNA sequence: TGTGCCAGCAGCTTTGGAGGGGCGCGGCACGAGCAGTACTTC.

Of note for this clone: A much larger clone sits a single nucleotide away, making a read error possible. The chain joins TRBV7-9 to TRBJ2-7; 9 bases line up with TRBD1. The germline V gene has CDR1 SEHNR and CDR2 FQNEAQ (reference sequence). With 3 bases clipped from V and 5 bases from J, the junction kept 2 bases outside the gene matches. The CDR3 totals 13 residues. CDR3 DNA sequence: TGTGCCAGCAGCTTGGGACAGGGTAACGAGCAGTACTTC. The encoded protein is CASSLGQGNEQYF.

The V and J genes are TRBV9 and TRBJ2-1; no firm D call. The CDR3 has 14 residues. The V end lost 0 bases, the J end lost 9 bases, and 13 bases lay between the germline ends. Germline V gene sequence: CDR1 SGDLS, CDR2 YYNGEE. The CDR3 reads CASSVATQKVEQFF. In DNA, the CDR3 is TGTGCCAGCAGCGTAGCTACCCAAAAGGTTGAGCAGTTCTTC.

With respect to this clone: Distinct nucleotide sequences in the sample also encode this CDR3. The rearrangement joins TRBV28 to TRBJ1-2; 7 bases map to TRBD1. This CDR3 spans 14 amino acids. V trimming: 4 bases; J trimming: 2 bases; junction bases outside the gene matches: 4. The germline V gene has CDR1 MDHEN and CDR2 SYDVKM. CDR3 bases: TGTGCCAGCAGTTCACCGGGACAGAACTATGGCTACACCTTC. The encoded protein is CASSSPGQNYGYTF.

The chain is built from TRBV7-2 and TRBJ1-2; TRBD1 matches at 8 bases. The germline gives CDR1 SGHTA, CDR2 FQGNSA. The ends lost 4 bases at V and 4 bases at J; junction bases unmatched: 2. The CDR3 is made up of 13 amino acids. The CDR3 here is CASSSTGGYGYTF. CDR3 bases: TGTGCCAGCAGCTCAACAGGGGGCTATGGCTACACCTTC.

This clone was seen a single time. The chain uses TRBV4-2 and TRBJ2-1, with TRBD1 matching 7 bases. V lost 1 base, J lost 4 bases, and 7 bases stayed unmatched. The germline V gene has CDR1 LGHNA and CDR2 YNFKEQ. The CDR3 runs to 16 residues. For the CDR3, the DNA is TGTGCCAGCAGCCAAGGTGAGGGGGCAGGTTACAATGAGCAGTTCTTC. This sequence encodes CASSQGEGAGYNEQFF.

This clone was picked up a small number of times. The gene calls are TRBV19 and TRBJ1-2; D possibly corresponds to TRBD1 (6 bases). V was pared by 5 bases and J by 5 bases, with 15 bases between. The CDR3 extends over 14 amino acids. CDR1 is LNHDA, CDR2 SQIVND, per germline (reference sequence). CDR3 sequence: CASSYRDTFYGYTF. The CDR3 DNA is TGTGCCAGTAGTTACCGGGACACGTTTTATGGCTACACCTTC.

The chain is built from TRBV10-3 and TRBJ2-7; TRBD2 matches at 9 bases. J was trimmed by 2 bases and V by 2 bases; bases with no gene match: 4. CDR3 length: 15 residues. The germline CDR1 and CDR2 sequences are ENHRY and SYGVKD. CDR3 in amino acids: CAISERREGPYEQYF. The CDR3 nucleotides are TGTGCCATCAGTGAGCGGCGGGAGGGCCCCTACGAGCAGTACTTC.

This clone occurred once. The chain is built from TRBV28 and TRBJ1-5, with D unclear. The CDR3 is 14 residues long. Germline-derived CDR1 and CDR2 are MDHEN and SYDVKM. Trimming shortened V by 1 base and J by 4 bases, and 8 bases separated the two germline ends. CDR3 region: CASSLFPLNQPQHF. The CDR3 DNA is TGTGCCAGCAGTTTATTCCCCTTAAATCAGCCCCAGCATTTT.

This chain connects TRBV19 to TRBJ2-7; 7 bases map to TRBD1. V shed 6 bases and J 13 bases; nucleotides not matched to a gene: 12. The germline CDR1 and CDR2 sequences are LNHDA and SQIVND (reference sequence). The CDR3 runs to 12 residues. In nucleotides, the CDR3 is TGTGCCAGTAGCCGAAGGGACAGCTTTCAATACTTC. Protein product: CASSRRDSFQYF.

The V call is TRBV30, the J call TRBJ2-2; a possible D gene is TRBD1 (5 bases). The V end was cut by 0 bases, the J end by 1 base, with 9 bases between. The germline gives CDR1 GTSNPN, CDR2 SVGIG (reference sequence). The CDR3 runs 15 residues. CDR3 loop: CAWSVGRVNTGELFF. The CDR3, as DNA: TGTGCCTGGAGTGTCGGCAGGGTGAACACCGGGGAGCTGTTTTTT.

The chain recombines TRBV6-1 with TRBJ2-1; the match to TRBD2 covers 10 bases. V was clipped by 5 bases and J by 8 bases; unmatched bases: 9. The CDR3 is 15 amino acids. From germline, CDR1 is MNHNS and CDR2 SASEGT. The DNA for the CDR3 is TGTGCCAGCAGTACCCAAGCACTAGCGGGACATGAGCAGTTCTTC. Amino acids: CASSTQALAGHEQFF.

This clone was counted many times. The V gene is TRBV25-1, the J gene TRBJ1-4; no clear D gene. The CDR3 length is 14 residues. Trimming removed 4 bases at V and 10 bases at J, with 16 bases between. The germline gives CDR1 MGHDK, CDR2 SYGVNS. This CDR3 is CASSADAGHVKLFF. The CDR3 coding sequence is TGTGCCAGCAGTGCGGACGCTGGGCATGTAAAACTGTTTTTT.

The chain has TRBV11-2 and TRBJ2-1, with 14 bases identical to TRBD2. Germline values: CDR1 SGHAT, CDR2 FQNNGV. This CDR3 contains 15 residues. After removal of 5 bases from V and 9 bases from J, the junction contained 6 bases not matched to a gene. CDR3 coding DNA: TGTGCCAGCAGCCTCTCGGGACTAGCGGGAGCTGAGCAGTTCTTC. Translation gives CASSLSGLAGAEQFF.

The rearrangement links TRBV18 to TRBJ2-1; D unresolved. Trimming took off 1 base at V and 5 bases at J, with 9 bases between the two ends. Germline V lookup: CDR1 KGHSH, CDR2 LQKENI. This CDR3 is built from 14 residues. The DNA of the CDR3 is TGTGCCAGCTCACCACGTACCGGTAACAATGAGCAGTTCTTC. Translation gives CASSPRTGNNEQFF.

This chain links TRBV5-4 with TRBJ2-3, with 14 bases matching TRBD2. The CDR3 has 18 residues. Germline V CDR1 and CDR2: SGHNT, YYREEE (reference sequence). With V trimmed by 1 base and J by 1 base, 5 bases remained unmatched. DNA for the CDR3: TGTGCCAGCAGCTTGCCGGGACTAGCGGGAGCTGGCACAGATACGCAGTATTTT. It codes for CASSLPGLAGAGTDTQYF.

Only a few counts were recorded for this clone. The V and J genes are TRBV19 and TRBJ2-5; D gene ambiguous. Germline V gives CDR1 LNHDA, CDR2 SQIVND (reference sequence). The CDR3 spans 12 residues. V shed 3 bases and J shed 11 bases, with 13 bases lying between them. CDR3 sequence: CASSMSRYGQYF. CDR3 bases: TGTGCCAGTAGTATGTCCCGGTACGGGCAGTACTTC.

V gene TRBV5-6 combines with J gene TRBJ2-2, with TRBD1 identical over 7 bases. V lost 0 bases and J lost 3; bases outside the gene matches: 2. Germline V gene sequence: CDR1 SGHDT, CDR2 YYEEEE. The CDR3 length is 15 residues. The CDR3 region is CASSLVTGDTGELFF. In DNA form, the CDR3 reads TGTGCCAGCAGCTTGGTTACAGGGGACACCGGGGAGCTGTTTTTT.